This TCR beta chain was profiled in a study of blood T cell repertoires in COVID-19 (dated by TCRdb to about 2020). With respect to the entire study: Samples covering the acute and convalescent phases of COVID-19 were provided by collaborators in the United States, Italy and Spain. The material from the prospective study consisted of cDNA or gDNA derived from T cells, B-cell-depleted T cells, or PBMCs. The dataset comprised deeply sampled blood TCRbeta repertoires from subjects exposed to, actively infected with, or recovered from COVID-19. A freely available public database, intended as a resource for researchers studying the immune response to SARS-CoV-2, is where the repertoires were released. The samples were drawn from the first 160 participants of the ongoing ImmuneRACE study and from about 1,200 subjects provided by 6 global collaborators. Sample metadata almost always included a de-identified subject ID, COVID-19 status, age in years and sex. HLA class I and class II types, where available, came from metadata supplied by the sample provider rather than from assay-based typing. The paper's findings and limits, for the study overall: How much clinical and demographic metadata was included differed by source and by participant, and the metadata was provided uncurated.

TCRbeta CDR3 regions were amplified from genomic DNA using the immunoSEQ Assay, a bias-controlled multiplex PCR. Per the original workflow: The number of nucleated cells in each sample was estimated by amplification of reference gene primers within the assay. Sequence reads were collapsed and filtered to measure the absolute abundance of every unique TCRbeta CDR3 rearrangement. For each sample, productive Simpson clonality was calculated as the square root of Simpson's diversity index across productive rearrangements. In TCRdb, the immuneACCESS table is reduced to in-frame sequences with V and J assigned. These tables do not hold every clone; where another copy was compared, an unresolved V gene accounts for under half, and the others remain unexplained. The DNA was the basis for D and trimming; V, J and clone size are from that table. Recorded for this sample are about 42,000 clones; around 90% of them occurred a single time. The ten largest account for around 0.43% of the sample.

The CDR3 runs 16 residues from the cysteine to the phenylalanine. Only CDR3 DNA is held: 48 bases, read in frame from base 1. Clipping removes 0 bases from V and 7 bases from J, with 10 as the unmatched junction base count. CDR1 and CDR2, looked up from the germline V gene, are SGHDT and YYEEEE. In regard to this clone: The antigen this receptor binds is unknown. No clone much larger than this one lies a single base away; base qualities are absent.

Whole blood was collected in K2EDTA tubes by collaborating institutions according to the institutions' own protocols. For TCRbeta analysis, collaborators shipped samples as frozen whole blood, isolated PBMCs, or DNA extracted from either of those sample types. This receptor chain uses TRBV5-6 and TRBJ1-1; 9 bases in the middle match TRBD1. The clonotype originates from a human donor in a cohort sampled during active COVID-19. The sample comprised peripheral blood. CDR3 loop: CASSLGLRTGALEAFF. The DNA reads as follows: TGTGCCAGCAGCTTGGGTTTAAGGACAGGGGCGCTTGAAGCTTTCTTT.